These T cell receptor beta chains were read from a single sample in a study of shared clonotypes between healthy human individuals. TCRdb's copy holds only in-frame clones and misses some; the assay was immunoSEQ multiplex PCR. The sample lists roughly 600,000 clones, 95% to 98% seen once, with 0.3% in the top ten. The sample was naive CD8+ T cells sorted from blood. The origin of the receptors is a man between 25 and 39 years old in good health. Each CDR3 is given with its conserved first and last residue. A D gene is named only where the DNA matches it firmly. Some rows have no size entry. The others give once, few or many, or a class for an expanded clone.

D,J,V,size,CDR3,DNA
NA,TRBJ2-5,TRBV7-9,once,CASSSYGETQYF,TGTGCCAGCAGCTCCTACGGAGAGACCCAGTACTTC
NA,TRBJ2-3,TRBV5-4,NA,CASGLFSDTQYF,TGTGCCAGCGGGTTGTTCTCAGATACGCAGTATTTT
NA,TRBJ2-5,TRBV7-6,NA,CASSHGGGSETQYF,TGTGCCAGCAGCCATGGAGGGGGCTCGGAGACCCAGTACTTC
TRBD1,TRBJ2-3,TRBV2,NA,CASGDRSTDTQYF,TGTGCCAGCGGGGACAGGAGCACAGATACGCAGTATTTT
NA,TRBJ2-7,TRBV9,NA,CASSPNSYEQYF,TGTGCCAGCAGCCCTAATTCCTACGAGCAGTACTTC
NA,TRBJ2-1,TRBV9,NA,CASSVIAESPYNEQFF,TGTGCCAGCAGCGTGATAGCGGAGAGCCCCTACAATGAGCAGTTCTTC
TRBD2,TRBJ2-3,TRBV30,once,CAWSEETGTSGPDTQYF,TGTGCCTGGAGTGAAGAAACCGGGACTAGCGGACCAGATACGCAGTATTTT
NA,TRBJ2-5,TRBV7-9,NA,CASSSNSGGQETQYF,TGTGCCAGCAGCTCGAATTCTGGTGGTCAAGAGACCCAGTACTTC
TRBD2,TRBJ2-7,TRBV27,NA,CASGSGSGYEQYF,TGTGCCAGTGGTAGCGGGAGTGGATACGAGCAGTACTTC
TRBD2,TRBJ2-7,TRBV27,once,CASSFTISGSSYEQYF,TGTGCCAGCAGTTTTACCATTAGCGGGAGCTCCTACGAGCAGTACTTC
NA,TRBJ2-5,TRBV18,NA,CASSPPQEGQETQYF,TGTGCCAGCTCACCACCCCAGGAAGGACAAGAGACCCAGTACTTC
TRBD1,TRBJ1-2,TRBV19,NA,CASSIGQGVYTF,TGTGCCAGTAGCATCGGACAGGGCGTCTACACCTTC
NA,TRBJ2-5,TRBV9,NA,CASSPRGETQYF,TGTGCCAGCAGCCCTCGGGGGGAGACCCAGTACTTC
TRBD1,TRBJ1-2,TRBV27,NA,CASSPTGVGYTF,TGTGCCAGCAGTCCCACAGGGGTTGGCTACACCTTC
NA,TRBJ1-5,TRBV28,NA,CASSLGTQGSNQPQHF,TGTGCCAGCAGTTTAGGGACACAGGGTTCGAATCAGCCCCAGCATTTT
NA,TRBJ2-7,TRBV7-2,NA,CASSLVGNEQYF,TGTGCCAGCAGCTTAGTTGGGAACGAGCAGTACTTC
NA,TRBJ2-3,TRBV7-6,once,CASSLVEGAVDTQYF,TGTGCCAGCAGCTTAGTCGAGGGAGCGGTAGATACGCAGTATTTT
NA,TRBJ2-1,TRBV11-1,NA,CASSLGAGTNEQFF,TGTGCCAGCAGCTTAGGAGCAGGGACAAATGAGCAGTTCTTC
NA,TRBJ2-7,TRBV2,NA,CASSEDRPYEQYF,TGTGCCAGCAGTGAAGACAGGCCATACGAGCAGTACTTC
TRBD2,TRBJ2-7,TRBV29-1,NA,CSARGLAGAFQFSYEQYF,TGCAGCGCCCGGGGACTAGCGGGTGCCTTCCAGTTCTCCTACGAGCAGTACTTC
TRBD1,TRBJ1-1,TRBV5-1,NA,CASSRTRGVAVEAFF,TGCGCCAGCAGCCGAACCAGGGGGGTGGCGGTTGAAGCTTTCTTT
NA,TRBJ2-7,TRBV29-1,NA,CSVEVGDLSSEQYF,TGCAGCGTTGAAGTTGGGGACCTTAGCTCCGAGCAGTACTTC
TRBD2,TRBJ2-1,TRBV7-9,NA,CASSPGTSGNYNEQFF,TGTGCCAGCAGCCCCGGGACTAGCGGAAACTACAATGAGCAGTTCTTC
TRBD1,TRBJ2-3,TRBV2,NA,CASLDRVDTQYF,TGTGCCAGCTTGGACAGGGTGGATACGCAGTATTTT
NA,TRBJ2-1,TRBV15,NA,CATSSPRGSSYNEQFF,TGTGCCACCAGCAGCCCACGGGGGAGCTCCTACAATGAGCAGTTCTTC
TRBD2,TRBJ2-5,TRBV5-4,NA,CASSSGTSGRETQYF,TGTGCCAGCAGCTCCGGGACTAGCGGGAGGGAGACCCAGTACTTC
TRBD1,TRBJ1-4,TRBV18,NA,CASSLSEGQPATNEKLFF,TGTGCCAGCTCACTGTCCGAGGGACAGCCTGCAACTAATGAAAAACTGTTTTTT
TRBD1,TRBJ2-1,TRBV5-8,NA,CASSSGTGGHNEQFF,TGTGCCAGCAGCTCGGGGACAGGGGGCCACAATGAGCAGTTCTTC
NA,TRBJ2-3,TRBV29-1,NA,CSVLTSFTDTQYF,TGCAGCGTACTGACGAGCTTCACAGATACGCAGTATTTT
TRBD2,TRBJ2-7,TRBV29-1,once,CSGGGDNSYEQYF,TGCAGCGGCGGGGGGGACAACTCCTACGAGCAGTACTTC
TRBD1,TRBJ2-3,TRBV9,NA,CASSPSGTGSDTQYF,TGTGCCAGCAGCCCGAGCGGGACAGGGTCGGATACGCAGTATTTT
NA,TRBJ1-1,TRBV7-9,once,CASSSGTVNTEAFF,TGTGCCAGCAGCTCAGGGACGGTGAACACTGAAGCTTTCTTT
NA,TRBJ2-1,TRBV7-9,NA,CASSLRGQRVDNEQFF,TGTGCCAGCAGCTTACGGGGCCAGCGGGTAGACAATGAGCAGTTCTTC
TRBD1,TRBJ2-1,TRBV29-1,NA,CSVGTVATIEQFF,TGCAGCGTCGGGACAGTGGCAACCATTGAGCAGTTCTTC
TRBD2,TRBJ2-3,TRBV14,NA,CASSLEAGVPTDTQYF,TGTGCCAGCAGCTTAGAAGCGGGAGTGCCCACAGATACGCAGTATTTT
NA,TRBJ2-1,TRBV9,NA,CASSLGGQPYNEQFF,TGTGCCAGCAGCCTCGGGGGACAGCCTTACAATGAGCAGTTCTTC
TRBD2,TRBJ2-1,TRBV5-1,NA,CASSLPLAGEGMSEQFF,TGCGCCAGCAGCTTGCCATTAGCGGGAGAGGGAATGAGCGAGCAGTTCTTC
NA,TRBJ2-7,TRBV7-9,NA,CASIGEPSYEQYF,TGTGCCAGCATCGGTGAACCCTCCTACGAGCAGTACTTC
TRBD2,TRBJ2-7,TRBV6-1,NA,CASSEGTSGRHEQYF,TGTGCCAGCAGTGAGGGGACTAGCGGGAGGCACGAGCAGTACTTC
TRBD1,TRBJ2-6,TRBV15,NA,CATSRGGQGSSGANVLTF,TGTGCCACCAGCAGAGGGGGACAGGGATCCTCTGGGGCCAACGTCCTGACTTTC
NA,TRBJ1-1,TRBV7-9,NA,CASSLMGQAEAFF,TGTGCCAGCAGCTTGATGGGGCAGGCTGAAGCTTTCTTT
NA,TRBJ2-7,TRBV27,NA,CASSKGWGSNEQYF,TGTGCCAGCAGTAAGGGATGGGGCAGCAACGAGCAGTACTTC
TRBD1,TRBJ2-7,TRBV2,NA,CASIGGQSQYEQYF,TGTGCCAGCATAGGGGGACAGAGTCAATACGAGCAGTACTTC
NA,TRBJ2-1,TRBV29-1,NA,CSAPTGSSYNEQFF,TGCAGCGCTCCGACAGGCAGCTCCTACAATGAGCAGTTCTTC
NA,TRBJ2-2,TRBV4-3,once,CASSQGFGAGELFF,NA
NA,TRBJ2-7,TRBV23-1,NA,CASSRTRVTYEQYF,TGCGCCAGCAGTCGGACCAGGGTTACCTACGAGCAGTACTTC